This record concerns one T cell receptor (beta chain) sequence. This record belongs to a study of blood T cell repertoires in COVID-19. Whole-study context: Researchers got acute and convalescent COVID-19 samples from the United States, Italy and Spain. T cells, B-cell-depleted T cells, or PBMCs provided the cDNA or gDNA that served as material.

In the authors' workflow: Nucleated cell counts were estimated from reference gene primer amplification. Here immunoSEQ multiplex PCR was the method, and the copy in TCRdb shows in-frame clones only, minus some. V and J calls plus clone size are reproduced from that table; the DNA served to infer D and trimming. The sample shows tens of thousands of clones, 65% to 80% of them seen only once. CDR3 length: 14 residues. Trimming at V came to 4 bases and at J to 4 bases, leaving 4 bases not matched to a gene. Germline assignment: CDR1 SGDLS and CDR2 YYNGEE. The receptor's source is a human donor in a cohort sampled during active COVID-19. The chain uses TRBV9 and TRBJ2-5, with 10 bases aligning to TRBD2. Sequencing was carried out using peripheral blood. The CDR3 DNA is TGTGCCAGCAGCCCCGGACTAGCGGTAGAGACCCAGTACTTC. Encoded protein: CASSPGLAVETQYF. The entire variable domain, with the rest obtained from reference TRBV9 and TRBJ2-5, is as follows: DSGVTQTPKHLITATGQRVTLRCSPRSGDLSVYWYQQSLDQGLQFLIQYYNGEERAKGNILERFSAQQFPDLHSELNLSSLELGDSALYFCASSPGLAVETQYFGPGTRLLVL.